The clone carrying this T cell receptor beta chain was recorded many times. Its cognate antigen is unknown. Unique molecular identifiers were built into the TCRbeta library. Each CDR3 protein is one row after TCRdb ran MiXCR on the PCR reads. In the table there are about 460,000 distinct CDR3 sequences, 10% to 13% of which are singletons. The CDR3 runs to 18 residues. From germline, CDR1 is SGHVS and CDR2 FNYEAQ. Trimming at V came to 1 base and at J to 6 bases, leaving 9 bases not matched to a gene. The sample is drawn from a study of T-cell reconstitution after alpha-beta-depleted transplantation in children. Study results and caveats: Reportedly, alpha-beta T cells present about two months post-transplant originated from several hundred expanded clones of graft origin. Diversity of TCRbeta at day 60 was high in some patients, arising from surviving recipient T cells and thymic progenitors. T-cell counts and diversity at one year post-transplant came mainly from newly produced T cells.

This TCR came from a child aged 2-15 years with inherited bone marrow failure, due to receive a stem cell transplant. The rearrangement joins TRBV7-6 to TRBJ2-2; 12 bases align to TRBD1. The sequencing used PBMCs, collected before TCRalphabeta/CD19-depleted stem cell transplant. CDR3 amino acids: CASSLGPGQGANSGELFF. Here the CDR3 DNA reads TGTGCCAGCAGCTTAGGGCCGGGACAGGGGGCAAACTCCGGGGAGCTGTTTTTT. Full variable domain (missing parts from reference TRBV7-6 and TRBJ2-2): GAGVSQSPRYKVTKRGQDVALRCDPISGHVSLYWYRQALGQGPEFLTYFNYEAQQDKSGLPNDRFSAERPEGSISTLTIQRTEQRDSAMYRCASSLGPGQGANSGELFFGEGSRLTVL.